This T cell receptor beta chain derives from a study of shared clonotypes between healthy human individuals. This clone was seen a few times. Other nucleotide sequences in the sample specify the same CDR3. This CDR3 has 13 residues. Germline V gene data show CDR1 as KGHSH and CDR2 as LQKENI. Trimming removed 1 base at V and 2 bases at J, with 5 bases between. Clones were read by immunoSEQ multiplex PCR, and TCRdb kept only the in-frame ones, dropping some. The table includes around 1,000,000 clones, about 80% detected once. Sequencing was performed on memory CD4+ T cells from PBMCs. Regarding subset: CD45RA-negative fraction. The TCR comes from a man between 18 and 29 years old in good health. Some clones in this sample may be carry-over from other donors' samples. The chain joins TRBV18 to TRBJ2-5; TRBD1 or TRBD2 may be the D gene (5 bases each). The CDR3 region has the DNA TGTGCCAGCTCACCACGGGGGCAAGAGACCCAGTACTTC. It is translated as CASSPRGQETQYF.